The 18 T cell receptor beta chains below come from one sample, sequenced in a study of cytomegalovirus exposure and HLA in healthy donors. Both 60 Vbeta primers and 13 Jbeta primers went into the PCR. Assay used: immunoSEQ multiplex PCR; TCRdb lists only in-frame clones, some missing. This sample yields 150,000 to 190,000 clones, of which roughly 75% are seen a single time; approximately 1.4% belongs to the top ten. Material for sequencing was PBMCs. The receptors originated from a man between 18 and 29 years old in good health and CMV-seronegative.

V gene TRBV7-9 combines with J gene TRBJ2-2; the D gene is possibly TRBD1 (5 bases). CDR3 size: 17 residues. Germline-derived CDR1 and CDR2 are SEHNR and FQNEAQ (reference sequence). V was clipped by 5 bases and J by 0 bases, with 16 bases between them. The CDR3 DNA follows: TGTGCCAGCAGCCCTCTCGTGGGGCCCGCGAACACCGGGGAGCTGTTTTTT. Its translation is CASSPLVGPANTGELFF.

This clone showed up just a few times. The V and J genes are TRBV9 and TRBJ2-1; 14 nucleotides line up with TRBD2. V was pared by 4 bases and J by 6 bases, with 3 bases of the junction left unmatched. Germline CDR1 and CDR2: SGDLS and YYNGEE. The CDR3 extends over 15 amino acids. The CDR3 DNA reads TGTGCCAGCAGCTCCGGACTAGCGGGAGGCAATGAGCAGTTCTTC. Amino acids: CASSSGLAGGNEQFF.

On this clone itself: The junction and the germline gene differ at one end; a read error may be behind it. V usage is TRBV10-1 and J usage is TRBJ2-7; 11 bases match TRBD2. Looked up from germline, CDR1 is WNHNN and CDR2 is SYGVQD (reference sequence). The CDR3 has 13 amino acids. The DNA of the CDR3 is TGCGCCAGCAGCCGGACTAGCGGGTACGGGCAGTACTTC. Its translation is CASSRTSGYGQYF.

This clone was observed once. This rearrangement joins TRBV7-8 to TRBJ1-1; no firm D call. Germline lookup yields CDR1 SGHVS and CDR2 FQNEAQ. Trimming took off 2 bases at V and 2 bases at J, with 12 bases between the two ends. The CDR3 is made up of 15 amino acids. The CDR3 sequence is CASSLKITANTEAFF. In DNA, the CDR3 is TGTGCCAGCAGCTTAAAGATAACAGCAAACACTGAAGCTTTCTTT.

The chain uses TRBV28 and TRBJ2-5, with a weak D call TRBD2 (5 bases). The DNA matches TRBJ2-7 better at its end, which makes the J call doubtful. In germline, CDR1 is MDHEN, CDR2 SYDVKM. CDR3 length: 18 residues. The CDR3 reads CASSFPPRSPAGSYEQYF. The CDR3 DNA reads as TGTGCCAGCAGTTTTCCCCCCCGGAGCCCGGCGGGCTCCTACGAGCAGTACTTC.

The gene calls are TRBV6-1 and TRBJ2-2; D not certain. Germline CDR1 is MNHNS and CDR2 is SASEGT. The CDR3 runs to 13 residues. V lost 8 bases and J lost 2, with 9 bases in between. The CDR3 spells CASADLNTGELFF. The DNA for the CDR3 is TGTGCCAGCGCGGATCTTAACACCGGGGAGCTGTTTTTT.

The chain carries TRBV29-1 and TRBJ2-7; 10 bases are shared with TRBD2. This CDR3 contains 15 residues. Looked up from germline, CDR1 is SQVTM and CDR2 is ANQGSEA. V lost 2 bases, J lost 3 bases, and 7 bases stayed unmatched. The CDR3 nucleotides are TGCAGCGTTGAATTTGTAGCGGGAGGCTACTACGAGCAGTACTTC. Translated, it gives CSVEFVAGGYYEQYF.

This clone was seen a handful of times. One end of the junction varies from germline; a read error may be responsible. The chain has TRBV7-9 and TRBJ2-1; TRBD2 agrees at 7 bases. The CDR3 totals 17 residues. CDR1 and CDR2 (germline): SEHNR, FQNEAQ (reference sequence). The CDR3 coding sequence is TGTTCCAGCAGCTCCCCGATGTGGGGGGGCTCCTACAATGAGCAGTTCTTC. It translates to CSSSSPMWGGSYNEQFF.

The chain has TRBV18 and TRBJ2-4; weak D call: TRBD2 (6 bases). Trimming removed 3 bases at V and 3 bases at J, with 21 bases between. CDR1 is KGHSH, CDR2 LQKENI, per germline. CDR3 length equals 18 residues. The chain's CDR3 is CASSPQNAAGGDKNIQYF. The CDR3 nucleotides read TGTGCCAGCTCACCCCAAAATGCGGCCGGGGGTGACAAAAACATTCAGTACTTC.

The chain recombines TRBV5-1 with TRBJ1-1; 10 bases agree with TRBD1. The V gene's germline CDR1 is SGHRS and CDR2 YFSETQ. With V trimmed by 3 bases and J by 0 bases, 14 bases remained unmatched. This CDR3 spans 19 amino acids. The CDR3 reads CASSSPSGVTGGLNTEAFF. The CDR3 coding sequence is TGCGCCAGCAGCTCCCCCAGTGGGGTGACAGGGGGCCTGAACACTGAAGCTTTCTTT.

The chain carries TRBV7-9 and TRBJ1-1; possible D gene TRBD1, 6 bases. Between the trimmed V and J ends, which lost 5 bases and 3 bases, there was a span of 16 bases. Germline V gene sequence: CDR1 SEHNR, CDR2 FQNEAQ (reference sequence). The CDR3 is made up of 15 amino acids. DNA for the CDR3: TGTGCCAGCAGCGCCCATGACAGGTGGGACACTGAAGCTTTCTTT. Translating gives CASSAHDRWDTEAFF.

CDR3 amino acids: CASNPGAFYGYTF. CDR3 nucleotides: TGTGCCAGCAATCCAGGGGCCTTCTATGGCTACACCTTC. The chain recombines TRBV2 with TRBJ1-2; maybe TRBD1 (6 bases). Trimming left V 7 bases short and J 4 bases short, with 13 bases between. In germline, CDR1 is SNHLY, CDR2 FYNNEI. CDR3 size: 13 residues.

The chain carries TRBV7-8 and TRBJ1-5, with D tentatively TRBD1 (6 bases). V dropped 5 bases and J dropped 11 bases, with 28 bases sitting between them. The V gene's germline CDR1 is SGHVS and CDR2 FQNEAQ. The CDR3 has 17 amino acids. The CDR3 sequence: CASSPLPRGNTEGTQHF. CDR3 bases: TGTGCCAGCAGCCCATTACCCAGGGGCAACACCGAAGGGACCCAGCATTTT.

J is TRBJ1-4 and V is TRBV2; 7 nucleotides match TRBD1. Trimming at V came to 5 bases and at J to 3 bases, leaving 3 bases not matched to a gene. CDR1 and CDR2 from the germline V gene are SNHLY and FYNNEI. The length of the CDR3 is 14 residues. The CDR3 protein is CASSWDSSNEKLFF. For the CDR3, the DNA is TGTGCCAGCAGTTGGGACAGTTCTAATGAAAAACTGTTTTTT.

The chain has TRBV2 and TRBJ2-3, with D possibly TRBD2 on 6 matching bases. V lost 1 base and J 2 bases, leaving 7 bases between the germline ends. The germline CDR1 and CDR2 sequences are SNHLY and FYNNEI. The CDR3 length is 14 residues. This CDR3 is CASSEGGDTDTQYF. In DNA form, the CDR3 reads TGTGCCAGCAGTGAAGGGGGGGACACAGATACGCAGTATTTT.

This clone was recorded once. The chain uses TRBV9 and TRBJ2-7; 8 bases line up with TRBD1. CDR1 and CDR2 (germline): SGDLS, YYNGEE. The CDR3 spans 15 residues. V was clipped by 3 bases and J by 3 bases; unmatched bases: 8. The CDR3 spells CASSADRGPFYEQYF. The CDR3 DNA sequence: TGTGCCAGCAGCGCCGACAGGGGTCCTTTCTACGAGCAGTACTTC.

The rearrangement uses TRBV10-2 and TRBJ2-2; TRBD2 is a possible D gene (6 bases). Trimming left V 2 bases short and J 8 bases short, with 15 bases between. CDR1 WSHSY and CDR2 SAAADI come from the germline V gene. The CDR3 contains 15 residues. CDR3 in amino acids: CASSERLARQGELFF. In nucleotides, the CDR3 is TGCGCCAGCAGTGAGCGGCTAGCGAGACAGGGGGAGCTGTTTTTT.

The rearrangement joins TRBV29-1 to TRBJ2-2; D unresolved. Germline CDR1 reads SQVTM; CDR2 reads ANQGSEA. The CDR3 loop spans 12 amino acids. V lost 7 bases, J lost 7 bases, and 13 bases lay in between. This chain's CDR3 is CSAPLVLGELFF. CDR3 sequence (DNA): TGCAGCGCCCCCCTTGTCCTCGGGGAGCTGTTTTTT.